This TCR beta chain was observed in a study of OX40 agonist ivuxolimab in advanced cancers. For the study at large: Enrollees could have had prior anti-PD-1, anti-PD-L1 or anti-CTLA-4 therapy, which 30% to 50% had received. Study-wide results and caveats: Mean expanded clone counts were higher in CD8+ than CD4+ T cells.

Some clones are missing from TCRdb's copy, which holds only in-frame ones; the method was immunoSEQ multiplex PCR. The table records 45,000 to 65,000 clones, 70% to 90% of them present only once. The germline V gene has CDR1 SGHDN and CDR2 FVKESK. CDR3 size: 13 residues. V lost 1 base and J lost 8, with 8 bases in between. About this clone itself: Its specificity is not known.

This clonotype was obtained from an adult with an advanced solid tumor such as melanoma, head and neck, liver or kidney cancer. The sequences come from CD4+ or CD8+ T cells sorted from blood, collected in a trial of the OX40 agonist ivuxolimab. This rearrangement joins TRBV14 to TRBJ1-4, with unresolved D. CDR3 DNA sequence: TGTGCCAGCAGCCAAGTTGATGGCGAAAAACTGTTTTTT. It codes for CASSQVDGEKLFF.